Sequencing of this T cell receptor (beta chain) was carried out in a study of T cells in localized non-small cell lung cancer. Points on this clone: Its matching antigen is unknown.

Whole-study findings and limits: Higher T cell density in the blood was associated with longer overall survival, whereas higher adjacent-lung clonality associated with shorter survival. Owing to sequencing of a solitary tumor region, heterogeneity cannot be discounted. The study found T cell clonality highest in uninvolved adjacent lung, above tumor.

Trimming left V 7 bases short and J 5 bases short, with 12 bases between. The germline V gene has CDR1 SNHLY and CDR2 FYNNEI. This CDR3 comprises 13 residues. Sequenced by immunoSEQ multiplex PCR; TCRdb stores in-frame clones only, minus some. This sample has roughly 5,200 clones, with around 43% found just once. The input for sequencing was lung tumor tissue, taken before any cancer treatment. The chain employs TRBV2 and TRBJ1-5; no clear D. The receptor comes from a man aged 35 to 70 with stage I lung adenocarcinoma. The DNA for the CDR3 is TGTGCCAGCACCACGACACCCGATCAGCCCCAGCATTTT. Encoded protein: CASTTTPDQPQHF.